The 16 T cell receptor beta chains below were found in one sample sequenced in a study of blood T cells in healthy people across ages (dated by TCRdb to the mid-2010s). Libraries were built with 5' RACE. These reads were obtained on an Illumina HiSeq 2500. A second PCR of roughly 7 to 11 cycles was performed with a sample-barcoded 5' primer and a J-beta primer mix. TCRdb cleaned the public reads at Q25 with fastp, built clones with MiXCR and kept in-frame beta chains. Rows are combined by CDR3 protein, so each entry shows the most common genes and DNA. The sample has about 800,000 distinct CDR3 sequences on record, 25% of them singletons. Approximately 3.7% of the sample is taken by the ten largest. This same sample was also part of a study on T cells of mothers and their children.

Sample: blood. Receptors originate from a boy aged 5-17 years in good health.

This sequence joins TRBV6-2 or TRBV6-3 and TRBJ2-3, with D perhaps TRBD2 (5 bases). Germline lookup yields CDR1 MNHEY and CDR2 SVGEGT. Trimming shortened V by 6 bases and J by 4 bases, and 17 bases separated the two germline ends. The CDR3 runs 15 residues. The CDR3 region is CASSQTGIGSDTQYF. The CDR3 coding sequence is TGTGCCAGCAGCCAAACGGGGATAGGATCAGATACGCAGTATTTT.

This clonotype was counted only a few times. CDR3: CSFGQWGETQYF. Written as DNA, the CDR3 is TGCAGCTTCGGTCAGTGGGGTGAGACCCAGTACTTC. This chain links TRBV29-1 with TRBJ2-5; the D is unclear. V shed 8 bases and J shed 5 bases, with 15 bases lying between them. CDR1 and CDR2 (germline): SQVTM, ANQGSEA. This CDR3 is built from 12 residues.

This clonotype was counted only a few times. The V and J genes are TRBV9 and TRBJ1-4; tentative D call: TRBD1 (6 bases). Germline loops: CDR1 SGDLS, CDR2 YYNGEE. The V gene lost 4 bases and the J gene lost 8 bases, with 24 bases spanning the gap. The CDR3 extends over 17 amino acids. The CDR3 is CASSPRRQEPYVEKLFF. In DNA form, the CDR3 reads TGTGCCAGCAGCCCCCGAAGACAGGAACCCTATGTAGAAAAACTGTTTTTT.

The CDR3 reads CASSQRQPTQETQYF. The CDR3 region has the DNA TGTGCCAGCAGCCAACGACAACCCACTCAAGAGACCCAGTACTTC. This chain uses TRBV4-2 with TRBJ2-5; D gene uncertain. The CDR3 runs 15 residues. Germline loops: CDR1 LGHNA, CDR2 YNFKEQ. Trimming removed 2 bases from V and 2 bases from J, with 12 bases in between.

The chain couples TRBV27 to TRBJ2-2, with D unclear. There are 15 residues in the CDR3. Looked up from germline, CDR1 is MNHEY and CDR2 is SMNVEV (reference sequence). V was shortened by 3 bases and J by 4 bases, with 12 bases between the two germline ends. CDR3 sequence (DNA): TGTGCCAGCAGTTTTAACCGGTGGAGCACCGGGGAGCTGTTTTTT. This gives the protein CASSFNRWSTGELFF.

The rearrangement uses TRBV7-9 and TRBJ2-1, with 10 bases that match TRBD2. This CDR3 comprises 15 residues. CDR1 SEHNR and CDR2 FQNEAQ come from the germline V gene (reference sequence). V gave up 7 bases and J gave up 9 bases; unmatched junction bases: 12. The DNA for the CDR3 is TGTGCCAGCACGGGTACGCTAGCGGGAGCTGGTGAGCAGTTCTTC. Its translation: CASTGTLAGAGEQFF.

The chain joins TRBV27 to TRBJ2-3, with 10 bases fitting TRBD1. Trimming cost V 10 bases and J 3 bases; bases outside gene matches: 4. The CDR3 is made up of 13 amino acids. Germline CDR1 and CDR2: MNHEY and SMNVEV (reference sequence). CDR3 DNA sequence: TGTGCCACCCCGGGACAGGGGACAGATACGCAGTATTTT. It specifies CATPGQGTDTQYF.

The rearrangement joins TRBV2 to TRBJ2-6; D gene uncertain. Trimming left V 5 bases short and J 4 bases short, with 9 bases between. The CDR3 consists of 14 residues. Looked up from germline, CDR1 is SNHLY and CDR2 is FYNNEI. The CDR3 region is CASSSTEGANVLTF. CDR3 DNA: TGTGCCAGCAGTTCAACGGAAGGGGCCAACGTCCTGACTTTC.

In its sample, this clonotype was seen a few times. V and J are TRBV29-1 and TRBJ1-4; D is unresolved. Germline V gene lookup returns CDR1 SQVTM and CDR2 ANQGSEA. The length of the CDR3 is 13 residues. V shed 2 bases and J shed 8 bases, with 12 bases lying between them. The CDR3 sequence is CSVELQTSEKLFF. For the CDR3, the DNA is TGCAGCGTTGAATTGCAAACAAGCGAAAAACTGTTTTTT.

There are a few counts of this clonotype. This chain connects TRBV7-2 to TRBJ2-7; 8 nucleotides line up with TRBD1. CDR1 SGHTA and CDR2 FQGNSA come from the germline V gene. J was trimmed by 4 bases and V by 5 bases; bases with no gene match: 7. This CDR3 spans 14 amino acids. The CDR3 region has the DNA TGTGCCAGCAGCCCCACGGACAGGGCTTACGAGCAGTACTTC. The encoded protein is CASSPTDRAYEQYF.

This chain joins TRBV7-9 and TRBJ1-3; 9 positions agree with TRBD1. V was clipped by 1 base and J by 9 bases; unmatched bases: 10. CDR1 is SEHNR and CDR2 is FQNEAQ in the germline V gene (reference sequence). The CDR3 sequence is 16 residues long. This CDR3 reads CASSLGGQGMSGTIYF. The CDR3 nucleotides are TGTGCCAGCAGCTTAGGAGGACAGGGGATGTCTGGCACCATATATTTT.

There are many counts of this clonotype. The chain employs TRBV28 and TRBJ2-5, with 7 bases that match TRBD1. Germline V lookup: CDR1 MDHEN, CDR2 SYDVKM. After removal of 6 bases from V and 1 base from J, the junction contained 2 bases not matched to a gene. The CDR3 loop spans 13 amino acids. The CDR3 spells CASRDRVQETQYF. DNA for the CDR3: TGTGCCAGCAGAGACAGGGTCCAAGAGACCCAGTACTTC.

In this sample, this clonotype turned up a few times. The CDR3 region is CASSLFEGGTETQYF. The CDR3 DNA follows: TGTGCCAGCAGCCTTTTTGAGGGGGGTACAGAGACCCAGTACTTC. The rearrangement uses TRBV12-3 or TRBV12-4 and TRBJ2-5; tentatively, D is TRBD1 or TRBD2 (6 bases each). This CDR3 contains 15 residues. The V end lost 6 bases, the J end lost 4 bases, and 18 bases lay between the germline ends.

This clonotype was picked up a small number of times. The J gene is TRBJ2-3, the V gene TRBV27; D ambiguous. Between the trimmed V and J ends, which lost 6 bases and 2 bases, there was a span of 9 bases. CDR1 and CDR2 (germline): MNHEY, SMNVEV (reference sequence). The CDR3 is made up of 13 amino acids. Written as DNA, the CDR3 is TGTGCCAGCAGACCATTCAACACAGATACGCAGTATTTT. This translates into CASRPFNTDTQYF.

The gene calls are TRBV29-1 and TRBJ2-7; a possible D gene is TRBD1 (7 bases). CDR1 and CDR2 (germline): SQVTM, ANQGSEA. Trimming cost V 6 bases and J 3 bases, with 15 bases left between them. CDR3 length: 13 amino acids. DNA of the CDR3: TGCAGCGTGAGGCCAGGGGGACTCTACGAGCAGTACTTC. It is translated as CSVRPGGLYEQYF.

The J gene is TRBJ2-2, the V gene TRBV7-9; D call uncertain. V lost 1 base and J lost 3, with 9 bases in between. The CDR3 runs to 15 residues. CDR1 is SEHNR and CDR2 is FQNEAQ in the germline V gene (reference sequence). The DNA for the CDR3 is TGTGCCAGCAGCTTAGTAGGGCAGCACACCGGGGAGCTGTTTTTT. Encoded protein: CASSLVGQHTGELFF.